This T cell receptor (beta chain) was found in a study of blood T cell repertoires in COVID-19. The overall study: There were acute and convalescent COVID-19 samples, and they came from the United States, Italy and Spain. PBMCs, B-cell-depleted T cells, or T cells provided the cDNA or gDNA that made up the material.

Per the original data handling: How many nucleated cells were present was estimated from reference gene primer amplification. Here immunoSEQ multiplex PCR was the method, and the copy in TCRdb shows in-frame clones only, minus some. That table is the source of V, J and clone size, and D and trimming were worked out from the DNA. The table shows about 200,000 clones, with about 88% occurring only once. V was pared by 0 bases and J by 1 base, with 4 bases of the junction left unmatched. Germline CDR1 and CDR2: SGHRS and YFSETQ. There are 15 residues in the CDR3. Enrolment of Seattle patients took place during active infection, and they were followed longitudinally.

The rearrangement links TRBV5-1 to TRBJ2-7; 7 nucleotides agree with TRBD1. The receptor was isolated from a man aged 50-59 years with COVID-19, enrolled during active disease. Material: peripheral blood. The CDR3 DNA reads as TGCGCCAGCAGCTTGGGAGGGGGCCGTTCCTACGAGCAGTACTTC. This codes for CASSLGGGRSYEQYF.